These 22 T cell receptor beta chains originate from one sample sequenced in a study of shared clonotypes between healthy human individuals. Clones were sequenced by immunoSEQ multiplex PCR, and TCRdb holds only the in-frame ones, with some missing. The sample yields 2 million to 2.5 million clones, about nine tenths seen once. Material for sequencing was naive CD4+ T cells from PBMCs. This sample's subset: CD45RA+ positively selected. These receptors were obtained from a man aged 18 to 29 in good health. Some clones in this sample may be carry-over from other donors' samples.

The chain is built from TRBV12-5 and TRBJ2-2; D remains ambiguous. CDR1 is LGHNT, CDR2 FRNRAP, per germline. Trimming took off 6 bases at V and 5 bases at J, with 4 bases between the two ends. The CDR3 length is 11 residues. CDR3 coding DNA: TGTGCTAGTGGGGTAACCGGGGAGCTGTTTTTT. This sequence encodes CASGVTGELFF.

The chain has TRBV28 and TRBJ1-2; TRBD1 might be the D (5 bases). Germline V gene sequence: CDR1 MDHEN, CDR2 SYDVKM. The V end lost 1 base, the J end lost 8 bases, and 11 bases lay between the germline ends. The length of the CDR3 is 13 residues. Here the CDR3 DNA reads TGTGCCAGCAGTTTATCGGGCAGGGCCGGCTACACCTTC. This sequence encodes CASSLSGRAGYTF.

This sequence joins TRBV4-2 and TRBJ2-3, with TRBD1 matching 8 bases. The CDR3 loop spans 17 amino acids. V was clipped by 4 bases and J by 4 bases; unmatched bases: 13. Germline V gives CDR1 LGHNA, CDR2 YNFKEQ. The CDR3 reads CASSLPRTGSLADTQYF. Here the CDR3 DNA reads TGTGCCAGCAGCCTACCCAGGACAGGGTCGCTGGCAGATACGCAGTATTTT.

This sequence joins TRBV4-1 and TRBJ2-7, with TRBD1 identical over 9 bases. V dropped 2 bases and J dropped 7; count of bases not matched to a gene: 12. The CDR3 totals 16 residues. The V gene's germline CDR1 is MGHRA and CDR2 YSYEKL. The CDR3 nucleotides read TGCGCCAGCAGCCAACCCTTGAGGGGGACAGGGCGAGAGCAGTACTTC. Translation: CASSQPLRGTGREQYF.

The genes are TRBV6-5 and TRBJ2-7, with D hard to call. Germline V gene data show CDR1 as MNHEY and CDR2 as SVGAGI. The V and J ends lost 6 bases and 1 base respectively, with 13 bases between them. The CDR3 extends over 14 amino acids. Here the CDR3 reads CASSLLSGSYEQYF. DNA of the CDR3: TGTGCCAGCAGCCTTCTATCCGGGTCCTACGAGCAGTACTTC.

This clone was observed a single time. The chain links TRBV6-6 to TRBJ2-4; the match to TRBD1 covers 9 bases. Germline V gene data show CDR1 as MNHNY and CDR2 as SVGAGI (reference sequence). J lost 6 bases, V lost 4 bases, and 4 bases had no gene match. The CDR3 totals 14 residues. The chain's CDR3 is CASSSPGQGNIQYF. The CDR3 DNA is TGTGCCAGCAGTTCCCCGGGACAGGGAAACATTCAGTACTTC.

A single count supports this clone. The V gene is TRBV4-2, the J gene TRBJ1-4, with D uncertain. Germline CDR1 is LGHNA and CDR2 is YNFKEQ. This CDR3 has 16 residues. V was cut by 0 bases and J by 4 bases, with 12 bases left in between. CDR3 amino acids: CASSQDLAPRNEKLFF. The CDR3 bases are TGTGCCAGCAGCCAAGATCTAGCGCCTCGTAATGAAAAACTGTTTTTT.

This clone occurred once. This chain links TRBV27 with TRBJ1-2, with 8 bases identical to TRBD1. This CDR3 region has 15 residues. CDR1 is MNHEY and CDR2 is SMNVEV in the germline V gene (reference sequence). Trimming removed 6 bases from V and 4 bases from J; junction bases left unmatched: 10. CDR3 sequence (DNA): TGTGCCAGCAGCAGAGGGACAGGCTCCCTCTATGGCTACACCTTC. Protein product: CASSRGTGSLYGYTF.

The V call is TRBV7-9, the J call TRBJ1-2; D is unclear. Germline V CDR1 and CDR2: SEHNR, FQNEAQ (reference sequence). Trimming cost V 4 bases and J 2 bases, with 11 bases left between them. The CDR3 contains 14 residues. CDR3 sequence reads: CASSSFTENYGYTF. CDR3 in DNA: TGTGCCAGCAGCTCGTTTACGGAGAACTATGGCTACACCTTC.

V and J are TRBV4-2 and TRBJ2-1; the D gene is possibly TRBD1 (5 bases). CDR1 and CDR2 from the germline V gene are LGHNA and YNFKEQ. V was clipped by 4 bases and J by 5 bases, with 21 bases between them. The CDR3 length is 17 residues. CDR3 DNA sequence: TGTGCCAGCAGCCCGAACCCGAACAGGAACAAAAACAATGAGCAGTTCTTC. This sequence encodes CASSPNPNRNKNNEQFF.

V is TRBV14 and J is TRBJ2-1; unclear D gene. Germline lookup yields CDR1 SGHDN and CDR2 FVKESK. V was shortened by 4 bases and J by 2 bases, with 15 bases between the two germline ends. The CDR3 contains 16 residues. CDR3: CASSPAGYRPYNEQFF. The CDR3 region has the DNA TGTGCCAGCAGCCCTGCCGGGTACAGACCCTACAATGAGCAGTTCTTC. The variable domain in full, completed from reference TRBV14 and TRBJ2-1, reads EAGVTQFPSHSVIEKGQTVTLRCDPISGHDNLYWYRRVMGKEIKFLLHFVKESKQDESGMPNNRFLAERTGGTYSTLKVQPAELEDSGVYFCASSPAGYRPYNEQFFGPGTRLTVL.

The J gene is TRBJ1-1, the V gene TRBV28; possible D gene TRBD1, 5 bases. The CDR3 is made up of 13 amino acids. Germline CDR1 is MDHEN and CDR2 is SYDVKM. Trimming pared 4 bases from V and 3 bases from J, leaving 9 bases between. The DNA of the CDR3 is TGTGCCAGCAGTTCAGGGTCTTACACTGAAGCTTTCTTT. Protein sequence: CASSSGSYTEAFF.

In regard to this clone: This specimen includes other DNA sequences encoding the same CDR3. The J gene is TRBJ2-1, the V gene TRBV4-3; 15 nucleotides line up with TRBD2. Losses at the gene ends were 1 base for V and 4 bases for J; bases not matched to a gene: 2. Germline V gives CDR1 LGHNA, CDR2 YSLEER. This CDR3 comprises 17 residues. CDR3 sequence reads: CASSQGTSGRAYNEQFF. The CDR3 nucleotides read TGCGCCAGCAGCCAAGGGACTAGCGGGAGGGCTTACAATGAGCAGTTCTTC.

CDR3 sequence reads: CASSPPTKRNTEAFF. Written as DNA, the CDR3 is TGTGCCAGCAGCCCCCCCACAAAGCGGAACACTGAAGCTTTCTTT. This sequence joins TRBV7-2 and TRBJ1-1, with D unclear. V lost 5 bases and J 1 base, leaving 14 bases between the germline ends. The CDR3 is 15 residues long. Germline V lookup: CDR1 SGHTA, CDR2 FQGNSA.

This clone has just one count. V is TRBV19 and J is TRBJ1-2; weak D call: TRBD1 (6 bases). Trimming cost V 5 bases and J 4 bases, with 14 bases left between them. Germline CDR1 LNHDA, CDR2 SQIVND (reference sequence). The CDR3 loop spans 14 amino acids. Here the CDR3 DNA reads TGTGCCAGTAGTTATAAACAGGGATCCTATGGCTACACCTTC. It is translated as CASSYKQGSYGYTF. Full variable domain (missing parts from reference TRBV19 and TRBJ1-2): DGGITQSPKYLFRKEGQNVTLSCEQNLNHDAMYWYRQDPGQGLRLIYYSQIVNDFQKGDIAEGYSVSREKKESFPLTVTSAQKNPTAFYLCASSYKQGSYGYTFGSGTRLTVV.

The rearrangement uses TRBV6-5 and TRBJ1-4; 9 bases are a match to TRBD1. The V gene's germline CDR1 is MNHEY and CDR2 SVGAGI. Trimming took 5 bases from V and 4 from J; bases not matched to a gene: 5. The CDR3 length is 15 residues. CDR3 DNA: TGTGCCAGCAGTGTCCAGGGACAGGGTAATGAAAAACTGTTTTTT. Amino acid sequence: CASSVQGQGNEKLFF.

This clone was seen once. The chain combines TRBV28 with TRBJ2-3, with 7 bases matching TRBD1. The V segment lost 6 bases and the J segment 2 bases; nucleotides outside the gene matches: 5. The CDR3 has 14 residues. CDR1 MDHEN and CDR2 SYDVKM come from the germline V gene. The CDR3 nucleotides read TGTGCCAGCAGGGTGGGACAGCCCACAGATACGCAGTATTTT. It is translated as CASRVGQPTDTQYF. Drawing the rest from reference TRBV28 and TRBJ2-3, the complete variable domain is DVKVTQSSRYLVKRTGEKVFLECVQDMDHENMFWYRQDPGLGLRLIYFSYDVKMKEKGDIPEGYSVSREKKERFSLILESASTNQTSMYLCASRVGQPTDTQYFGPGTRLTVL.

The chain uses TRBV28 and TRBJ2-1, with 7 bases fitting TRBD1. V shed 6 bases and J 8 bases; nucleotides not matched to a gene: 4. This CDR3 has 12 amino acids. The V gene's germline CDR1 is MDHEN and CDR2 SYDVKM. This CDR3 reads CASSTTGDEQFF. CDR3 nucleotides: TGTGCCAGCAGCACCACAGGGGATGAGCAGTTCTTC.

The J gene is TRBJ1-2, the V gene TRBV27; perhaps TRBD1 as D (5 bases). V shed 3 bases and J shed 2 bases, with 13 bases lying between them. CDR3 length: 15 residues. Germline loops: CDR1 MNHEY, CDR2 SMNVEV (reference sequence). CDR3 sequence reads: CASSFGQGRNYGYTF. Written as DNA, the CDR3 is TGTGCCAGCAGTTTTGGGCAGGGAAGGAACTATGGCTACACCTTC.

In regard to this clone: Other DNA sequences in the same sample also yield this CDR3. V usage is TRBV9 and J usage is TRBJ2-1, with D possibly TRBD1 on 6 matching bases. Trimming stripped 2 bases from V and 5 bases from J, with 8 bases between. In germline, CDR1 is SGDLS, CDR2 YYNGEE. There are 13 residues in the CDR3. The DNA of the CDR3 is TGTGCCAGCAGCGTTGGACAGCACAATGAGCAGTTCTTC. Translated, it gives CASSVGQHNEQFF.

The chain is built from TRBV18 and TRBJ1-5, with D possibly TRBD1 on 5 matching bases. Germline V gene sequence: CDR1 KGHSH, CDR2 LQKENI. This CDR3 is 15 amino acids long. Trimming stripped 6 bases from V and 1 base from J, with 13 bases between. In DNA form, the CDR3 reads TGTGCCAGCTCCCGGCAGGGTCTGAGCAATCAGCCCCAGCATTTT. It codes for CASSRQGLSNQPQHF.

Here the CDR3 DNA reads TGTGCCAGCTCGAGAGTTACTGGGGCCAACGTCCTGACTTTC. This encodes CASSRVTGANVLTF. J is TRBJ2-6 and V is TRBV2; D gene uncertain. The CDR3 consists of 14 residues. The V and J ends lost 8 bases and 2 bases respectively, with 10 bases between them. CDR1 is SNHLY and CDR2 is FYNNEI in the germline V gene.